This TCR beta chain was sequenced in a study of beta chain features in type 1 diabetes. The wider study: The examined sorted cells totaled around 100,000,000 across samples. Study findings and constraints: The naive, central memory and Treg TCRB repertoires showed an apparent similarity that was greater among patients than among healthy donors. For Type 1 diabetes patients, all four CD4+ subsets carried TCRB CDR3s that were moderately but significantly shorter.

TCRB transcripts that were expressed got sequenced, as all of the isolated RNA had been reverse transcribed. Measured with immunoSEQ multiplex PCR; TCRdb has only the in-frame clones, and not every one. The table lists around 250,000 clones, around 22% of them singletons. As to this clone: Its antigen remains unknown.

The receptor comes from a woman in her thirties with type 1 diabetes. Material: naive CD4+ T cells from blood.

DNA of the CDR3: TGTGCCAGCAATCGAGGGTTGACAGATACGCAGTATTTT. It is translated as CASNRGLTDTQYF. The chain joins TRBV2 to TRBJ2-3; D perhaps matches TRBD2 (5 bases). With 7 bases removed from V and 3 bases from J, the gap between germline ends came to 11 bases. Germline CDR1 SNHLY, CDR2 FYNNEI. The CDR3 spans 13 residues.